Listed below are T cell receptor beta chains from one sample, sequenced in a study of shared clonotypes between healthy human individuals. TCRdb keeps only in-frame clones here, not all; method: immunoSEQ multiplex PCR. This sample has around 690,000 clones; roughly 87% occur once, and the top ten carry more than 30%. Sample: memory CD8+ T cells from PBMCs. These receptors were obtained from a man aged 18-30 years in good health. Some clones in this sample may be carry-over from other donors' samples. CDR3s include the opening cysteine and the closing phenylalanine or tryptophan. D genes are given only for firm matches. Not all rows give a size; the values are once, few, many and, for expanded clones, a class.

once TRBJ2-7 TRBV27 . TGTGCCAGCAGTCCCCGGACACTCTCCTACGAGCAGTACTTC CASSPRTLSYEQYF
. TRBJ1-1 TRBV19 TRBD1 TGTGCCAGTAGTATAGCCAAAGGACAGGGGATGAACACTGAAGCTTTCTTT CASSIAKGQGMNTEAFF
. TRBJ2-1 TRBV18 TRBD2 TGTGCCAGCTCATCGGGACTAGCGGGAGATTGGTTGTCCTACAATGAGCAGTTCTTC CASSSGLAGDWLSYNEQFF
. TRBJ2-7 TRBV7-8 . TGTGCCAGCAGCTTAGATCGGCGAACCTACGAGCAGTACTTC CASSLDRRTYEQYF
. TRBJ1-2 TRBV5-4 TRBD1 TGTGCCAGCAGCTTGTCGGCAGGGGGTAACTATGGCTACACCTTC CASSLSAGGNYGYTF
. TRBJ2-7 TRBV18 . TGTGCCAGCTCACTCAAACGGGCTCCCACGCGGACCTACGAGCAGTACTTC CASSLKRAPTRTYEQYF
few TRBJ2-7 TRBV10-3 . TGTGCCATCAGGCAGGGGACTAACTACGAGCAGTACTTC CAIRQGTNYEQYF
. TRBJ2-1 TRBV10-3 TRBD2 TGTGCCATCAGTGATTCTGGACTAGCGGGAGTCGAGCAGTTCTTC CAISDSGLAGVEQFF
. TRBJ2-1 TRBV7-9 . TGTGCCAGCAGCTTAGCGAGAGGACTCGGGCATAATGAGCAGTTCTTC CASSLARGLGHNEQFF
. TRBJ2-2 TRBV19 TRBD1 TGTGCCAGTAGTACCCGGACAGGGTCCCCGAACACCGGGGAGCTGTTTTTT CASSTRTGSPNTGELFF
. TRBJ2-7 TRBV5-1 . TGCGCCAGCAGCTTGGCACCCCGAGGTTCCTACGAGCAGTACTTC CASSLAPRGSYEQYF
. TRBJ2-7 TRBV27 . TGTGCCAGCAGTTCGGGCAGGGGGGGTTACGAGCAGTACTTC CASSSGRGGYEQYF
. TRBJ2-7 TRBV7-2 TRBD1 TGTGCCAGCAGCTTAAGTGACAGGGGCCACGAGCAGTACTTC CASSLSDRGHEQYF
. TRBJ2-7 TRBV5-8 . TGTGCCAGCAGCTTGCCTTTGACTTTCCTGACCGAGCAGTACTTC CASSLPLTFLTEQYF
. TRBJ1-5 TRBV11-2 . TGTGCCAGCAGCGCGGGTTCCCGCCAGCCCCAGCATTTT CASSAGSRQPQHF
. TRBJ2-1 TRBV28 . TGTGCCAGCTCCCCCCGGGGGATAGGCTACAATGAGCAGTTCTTC CASSPRGIGYNEQFF
once TRBJ2-3 TRBV7-3 TRBD2 TGTGCCAGCAGCTTAATAGGTGGTTGGGCGGGAGGAGAAGATACGCAGTATTTT CASSLIGGWAGGEDTQYF
. TRBJ1-2 TRBV7-9 . TGTGCCAGCAGCGGGACATTTGACTACACCTTC CASSGTFDYTF
. TRBJ2-1 TRBV7-2 TRBD2 TGTGCCAGCAGCTTACCAGGACTAGCGAGGATCAATGAGCAGTTCTTC CASSLPGLARINEQFF
. TRBJ2-7 TRBV28 . TGTGCCAGCAGCGCTTTTGGGGGGAGGCCCGAGCAGTACTTC CASSAFGGRPEQYF
. TRBJ2-7 TRBV6-5 . TGTGCCAGCAGTTACTCGGAAACCCCCTACGAGCAGTACTTC CASSYSETPYEQYF
. TRBJ1-2 TRBV4-1 TRBD1 TGCGCCAGCAGCGCGGGCATGGACAGGGCCCCGAACTATGGCTACACCTTC CASSAGMDRAPNYGYTF
once TRBJ2-5 TRBV7-9 TRBD2 TGTGCCAGCAGACTTACTAGCGGGGGGGTCCAAGAGACCCAGTACTTC CASRLTSGGVQETQYF
. TRBJ1-6 TRBV4-1 . TGCGCCAGCAGCCAAGGACTCCTGGACACGGGGTCACCCCTCCACTTT CASSQGLLDTGSPLHF
. TRBJ1-5 TRBV28 . TGTGCCAGCAGCCCCCAGGGGTATAGCAATCAGCCCCAGCATTTT CASSPQGYSNQPQHF
. TRBJ1-1 TRBV27 . TGTGCCAGCAGGCTTATCGGCGGGAACACTGAAGCTTTCTTT CASRLIGGNTEAFF
. TRBJ2-5 TRBV2 . TGTGCCAGCAGTGACAGAGAAGAGACCCAGTACTTC CASSDREETQYF
once TRBJ2-1 TRBV27 TRBD2 TGTGCCGCAGGACTAGCCTATTACAATGAGCAGTTCTTC CAAGLAYYNEQFF
. TRBJ2-1 TRBV23-1 . TGCGCCAGCAGTCAAGCACCCGTAAATGAGCAGTTCTTC CASSQAPVNEQFF
. TRBJ2-3 TRBV15 TRBD1 TGTGCCACCAGCAGGACGGACAGGATGGTCCCCCAGCTTAGCACAGATACGCAGTATTTT CATSRTDRMVPQLSTDTQYF
once TRBJ2-7 TRBV9 . TGTGCCAGCAGCGTAGCGGGTGGGCCCTACGAGCAGTACTTC CASSVAGGPYEQYF
. TRBJ2-7 TRBV16 . TGTGCCAGCAGCCCCATGAGTGGTCGCGAGCAGTACTTC CASSPMSGREQYF
. TRBJ2-1 TRBV12-5 TRBD2 TGTGCTAGTGGTTTGTTCTCCCCTAGCGGGAGCTCCTACAATGAGCAGTTCTTC CASGLFSPSGSSYNEQFF
. TRBJ2-7 TRBV27 . TGTGCCAGCAGTTTATGGGTGGCGGGACTTCCCTACGAGCAGTACTTC CASSLWVAGLPYEQYF
. TRBJ2-7 TRBV25-1 TRBD1 TGTGCCAGCAGTGACGGCAGGGGGTCCAGGCTGCAGTACTTC CASSDGRGSRLQYF
. TRBJ1-5 TRBV7-8 . TGTGCCAGCAGCTTAGTGTTGGGAGAGGGAAATCAGCCCCAGCATTTT CASSLVLGEGNQPQHF
. TRBJ2-6 TRBV9 TRBD2 TGTGCCAGCAGTACTAGGACTAGCGGGAGCTTCTCTGGGGCCAACGTCCTGACTTTC CASSTRTSGSFSGANVLTF
. TRBJ2-5 TRBV4-1 TRBD1 TGCGCCAGCAGCCAAGATAGGGGGCTTGGTGAGACCCAGTACTTC CASSQDRGLGETQYF
. TRBJ2-2 TRBV7-3 . TGTGCCAGCAGCTTAATGTCGGCGAACACCGGGGAGCTGTTTTTT CASSLMSANTGELFF
few TRBJ1-1 TRBV6-5 . TGTGCCAGCAGTTACTCCGAGACGGCTATGAACACTGAAGCTTTCTTT CASSYSETAMNTEAFF